This TCR beta chain was sequenced in a study of cytomegalovirus exposure and HLA in healthy donors. Overall study: As an earlier analysis found, about 179 million T cells yielded 117 million unique TCR beta sequences. General study results and limits: Rarity held for most TCR sequences, but there were some public TCRs that occurred in many donors.

It was with 60 Vbeta and 13 Jbeta primers that the PCR ran. Clones were sequenced by immunoSEQ multiplex PCR, and TCRdb holds only the in-frame ones, with some missing. The sample has approximately 150,000 clones, roughly 85% seen once. With respect to this clone: No antigen is known for it.

With 2 bases clipped from V and 5 bases from J, the junction kept 9 bases outside the gene matches. CDR1 and CDR2 (germline): SGDLS, YYNGEE. The CDR3 is made up of 15 amino acids. This receptor was taken from a man aged 40-49 years in good health and CMV-seropositive. Material: PBMCs. The rearrangement links TRBV9 to TRBJ2-7; 8 positions match TRBD2. The CDR3 region is CASSVSPGRADEQYF. The CDR3 DNA reads TGTGCCAGCAGCGTCTCCCCCGGGAGGGCCGACGAGCAGTACTTC.